This record covers a single T cell receptor beta chain. Antigen unknown. The treatment is: some 20 received Ad26.COV2.S at low or high dose, single or two shots; a few received placebo; per-sample allocation not given. The samples were gathered on day 63 after the first injection of vaccine or placebo. Ad26 vector vaccine expressed Wuhan-strain SARS-CoV-2 spike. The record originates from a study of Ad26.COV2.S vaccination and SARS-CoV-2 variants. Study-level information: The COV1001 Ad26.COV2.S trial arm included the donor. Each vaccinee took Ad26.COV2.S intramuscularly, once or twice 56 days apart. Study conclusions and caveats: Substantial breadth was reportedly displayed by spike-specific CD8+ and CD4+ T cell responses after vaccination.

TCRdb's copy holds only in-frame clones and misses some; the assay was immunoSEQ multiplex PCR. Of hundreds of thousands of clones in the sample, 89% are singletons; the top ten hold approximately 1.5%. CDR1 and CDR2 (germline): SGHKS, YYEKEE (reference sequence). The germline V and J ends were trimmed by 3 bases and 1 base, with 7 bases remaining between them. The CDR3 contains 14 residues. Material: peripheral blood, obtained in a trial of Ad26.COV2.S vaccine versus placebo. This sequence originates from a person aged 18-60 years who received the Ad26.COV2.S COVID-19 vaccine or a placebo. The V call is TRBV5-5, the J call TRBJ2-2, with a tentative D call TRBD1 (6 bases). The CDR3 loop is CASSWGQNTGELFF. The CDR3 nucleotides are TGTGCCAGCAGCTGGGGACAGAACACCGGGGAGCTGTTTTTT. The full variable domain, its missing parts supplied by reference TRBV5-5 and TRBJ2-2, is DAGVTQSPTHLIKTRGQQVTLRCSPISGHKSVSWYQQVLGQGPQFIFQYYEKEERGRGNFPDRFSARQFPNYSSELNVNALLLGDSALYLCASSWGQNTGELFFGEGSRLTVL.